The 10 T cell receptor beta chains listed next were all sequenced from one sample in a study of T cell responses to AZD1222 COVID-19 vaccine (dated by TCRdb to the early 2020s). The library relied on the immunoSEQ multiplex PCR assay. TCRdb re-hosts the immuneACCESS table, in-frame sequences only. Its copies lack some clones; in the studies checked, an unresolved V gene accounts for under half of them, and the cause for the rest is not known. The sample records under 150,000 clones, more than 85% of which are singletons. The ten largest clones represent roughly 2.8% of the sample. Per the publication, the time point label means: baseline before first vaccination. Source: peripheral blood, taken on day 0 of AZD1222 vaccination. All receptors derive from an adult in good health.

This rearrangement joins TRBV4-2 to TRBJ2-1; D may correspond to TRBD1 or TRBD2 (5 bases each). V was shortened by 2 bases and J by 9 bases, with 17 bases between the two germline ends. Germline V gene lookup returns CDR1 LGHNA and CDR2 YNFKEQ. The length of the CDR3 is 15 residues. The CDR3 sequence: CASSQPGPAPSEQFF. The CDR3 coding sequence is TGTGCCAGCAGCCAACCGGGACCGGCCCCCAGTGAGCAGTTCTTC.

The sample holds a few counts of this clone. V is TRBV5-6 and J is TRBJ1-5; D might be TRBD1 (5 bases). V was clipped by 0 bases and J by 7 bases, with 11 bases between them. Germline V gene data show CDR1 as SGHDT and CDR2 as YYEEEE. CDR3 length: 14 amino acids. The CDR3 coding sequence is TGTGCCAGCAGCTTGGAGGGGCGAGGGCAGCCCCAGCATTTT. It is translated as CASSLEGRGQPQHF.

This clone appeared a single time. The rearrangement links TRBV5-8 to TRBJ2-5; no reliable D call. Germline lookup yields CDR1 SGHTS and CDR2 YDEGEE. V lost 10 bases and J 7 bases, leaving 8 bases between the germline ends. CDR3 size: 9 residues. The CDR3 region is CAPKGTQYF. CDR3 bases: TGTGCCCCCAAGGGGACCCAGTACTTC.

CDR3 nucleotide sequence: TGTGCCAGCAGTTCCCGGGTCCAGGGTCGCTACTATGGCTACACCTTC. Translating gives CASSSRVQGRYYGYTF. The chain uses TRBV6-5 and TRBJ1-2; TRBD1 is a possible D gene (5 bases). CDR1 is MNHEY and CDR2 is SVGAGI in the germline V gene. CDR3 length: 16 amino acids. The V end was cut by 4 bases, the J end by 3 bases, with 18 bases between.

The rearrangement links TRBV7-9 to TRBJ2-1, with D possibly being TRBD2 (6 bases). The CDR3 totals 15 residues. Germline V gives CDR1 SEHNR, CDR2 FQNEAQ (reference sequence). Trimming removed 2 bases at V and 9 bases at J, with 17 bases between. The CDR3 sequence is CASSLTGASRGEQFF. The CDR3 bases are TGTGCCAGCAGCTTAACGGGAGCAAGTAGAGGTGAGCAGTTCTTC.

The V and J genes are TRBV5-6 and TRBJ2-5, with 9 positions matching TRBD1. J gave up 5 bases and V 6 bases, and 11 bases lay outside the gene matches. Looked up from germline, CDR1 is SGHDT and CDR2 is YYEEEE. This CDR3 is 15 amino acids long. As DNA, the CDR3 is TGTGCCAGCACCTTTTTCCCCGGGACAGGGGAGACCCAGTACTTC. This translates into CASTFFPGTGETQYF.

The V call is TRBV3-1 (or the pseudogene TRBV3-2), the J call TRBJ1-5; D is uncertain. Trimming cost V 4 bases and J 6 bases, with 13 bases left between them. This CDR3 comprises 14 residues. The germline V gene has CDR1 LGHDT and CDR2 YNNKEL (reference sequence). The CDR3 sequence: CASSLVGFGQPQHF. CDR3 in DNA: TGTGCCAGCAGCCTAGTGGGTTTCGGTCAGCCCCAGCATTTT.

The rearrangement links TRBV6-4 to TRBJ1-2; 7 bases are shared with TRBD1. This CDR3 has 13 residues. Trimming took 2 bases from V and 8 from J; bases not matched to a gene: 5. Germline V gene sequence: CDR1 MRHNA, CDR2 SNTAGT. Here the CDR3 reads CASSDGTAGGYTF. In DNA, the CDR3 is TGTGCCAGCAGTGACGGGACAGCTGGGGGCTACACCTTC.

The rearrangement joins TRBV6-1 to TRBJ2-3; D assignment may be TRBD1 or TRBD2 (5 bases each). Per the germline V gene, CDR1 is MNHNS and CDR2 is SASEGT. Trimming removed 3 bases from V and 6 bases from J, with 13 bases in between. The CDR3 spans 14 residues. The CDR3 region has the DNA TGTGCCAGCAGTGATCAGGGTGGGGAGGATACGCAGTATTTT. Translating gives CASSDQGGEDTQYF.

For the CDR3, the DNA is TGTGCCTGGAGTGTAGGAGGCAGCCATAGCAATCAGCCCCAGCATTTT. Protein: CAWSVGGSHSNQPQHF. The chain uses TRBV30 and TRBJ1-5; D is unresolved. There are 16 residues in the CDR3. Germline loops: CDR1 GTSNPN, CDR2 SVGIG (reference sequence). The V end was cut by 0 bases, the J end by 0 bases, with 12 bases between.